This is a list of T cell receptor beta chains from one sample in a study of T cell repertoires in cytomegalovirus infection. Using its own MiXCR run on the reads, TCRdb lists one record per CDR3 protein. Of 40,000 to 55,000 distinct CDR3 sequences listed, 20% to 25% are singletons. No antigen has been assigned to these receptors. The sample in question was CD8+ T cells from cultured PBMCs, obtained from culture after CMV antigen stimulation. Every receptor here comes from a human donor in good health (CMV status not recorded). Some clones in this sample may be carry-over from other donors' samples. CDR3s include the opening cysteine and the closing phenylalanine or tryptophan. A D gene is named only where the DNA matches it firmly. The size field is filled for only some rows; it gives once, few, many or a size class.

cdr3_aa | cdr3_nt | d_call | j_call | clone_size | v_call
CASSLGTGASPQHF | TGTGCCAGCAGCTTAGGGACAGGGGCGTCACCCCAGCATTTT | TRBD1 | TRBJ1-5 | few | TRBV7-2
CASSLRTSGRAMDEQFF | TGTGCCAGCAGCCTTCGGACTAGCGGGAGGGCAATGGATGAGCAGTTCTTC | TRBD2 | TRBJ2-1 | - | TRBV7-9
CSARERGVQETQYF | TGCAGTGCTAGAGAGCGGGGGGTCCAAGAGACCCAGTACTTC | TRBD2 | TRBJ2-5 | - | TRBV20-1
CASSSSGTANTEAFF | TGTGCCAGCAGCTCGAGCGGGACTGCCAACACTGAAGCTTTCTTT | - | TRBJ1-1 | few | TRBV7-6
CASSYRTGDGNEKLFF | TGTGCCAGCAGCTACCGGACAGGGGACGGTAATGAAAAACTGTTTTTT | TRBD1 | TRBJ1-4 | - | TRBV7-9
CASSYSIYEQYF | TGTGCCAGCAGCTACAGTATCTACGAGCAGTACTTC | - | TRBJ2-7 | few | TRBV7-8
CASSQTVGQGEGYTF | TGTGCCAGCAGCCAAACAGTGGGACAGGGAGAAGGCTACACCTTC | TRBD1 | TRBJ1-2 | - | TRBV11-2
CASSQEDSGGGGTGELFF | TGCGCCAGCAGCCAAGAGGATAGCGGGGGTGGCGGCACCGGGGAGCTGTTTTTT | TRBD2 | TRBJ2-2 | - | TRBV4-1
CASSYRESSYEQYF | TGTGCCAGCAGCTATAGGGAGAGCTCCTACGAGCAGTACTTC | - | TRBJ2-7 | - | TRBV7-6
CSVVSGARVEQFF | TGCAGCGTTGTTTCGGGAGCGAGGGTTGAACAGTTCTTC | - | TRBJ2-1 | - | TRBV29-1
CASSSGDRQIEAFF | TGTGCCAGCAGCTCAGGGGACCGACAAATTGAAGCTTTCTTT | - | TRBJ1-1 | - | TRBV7-9
CASSLRAGALTDTQYF | TGTGCCAGCAGTTTAAGGGCGGGGGCCCTCACAGATACGCAGTATTTT | - | TRBJ2-3 | - | TRBV27
CASSPGGPGPQHF | TGTGCCAGCAGCCCGGGTGGCCCGGGGCCCCAGCATTTT | - | TRBJ1-5 | few | TRBV7-6
CASSHDRTYQPQHF | TGTGCCAGCAGCCACGACAGGACCTATCAGCCCCAGCATTTT | - | TRBJ1-5 | few | TRBV12-3/TRBV12-4
CASSATGGTRNNEQFF | TGTGCCAGCAGCGCTACGGGGGGTACTAGGAACAATGAGCAGTTCTTC | TRBD2 | TRBJ2-1 | few | TRBV7-4
CASSEPAVGFESSYNEQFF | TGTGCCAGCAGCGAACCGGCGGTTGGATTCGAGAGCTCCTACAATGAGCAGTTCTTC | - | TRBJ2-1 | - | TRBV7-9
CASSQDSVGTQYF | TGCGCCAGCAGCCAAGATTCGGTCGGTACGCAGTATTTT | - | TRBJ2-3 | few | TRBV4-1
CASSFFNEQFF | TGTGCCAGCAGTTTTTTCAATGAGCAGTTCTTC | - | TRBJ2-1 | few | TRBV12-3/TRBV12-4
CASSLATEGRLANYGYTF | TGTGCCAGCAGCTTGGCGACGGAAGGACGCCTAGCTAACTATGGCTACACCTTC | - | TRBJ1-2 | - | TRBV5-6
CASIHGSREQFF | TGTGCCAGCATCCATGGGTCAAGGGAGCAGTTCTTC | - | TRBJ2-1 | - | TRBV5-3
CASSPNLSRTYEQYF | TGTGCCAGCAGCCCAAACCTATCCAGGACCTACGAGCAGTACTTC | - | TRBJ2-7 | few | TRBV7-2
CASSLTVRISNQPQHF | TGTGCCAGCAGCTTGACAGTAAGGATAAGCAATCAGCCCCAGCATTTT | - | TRBJ1-5 | once | TRBV5-4
CASSLVAGGPDTQYF | TGTGCCAGCAGCTTAGTTGCGGGAGGCCCAGATACGCAGTATTTT | TRBD2 | TRBJ2-3 | few | TRBV7-8
CASSQLTGDPSEQYF | TGTGCCAGCAGCCAATTAACGGGGGATCCCTCCGAGCAGTACTTC | - | TRBJ2-7 | - | TRBV4-2